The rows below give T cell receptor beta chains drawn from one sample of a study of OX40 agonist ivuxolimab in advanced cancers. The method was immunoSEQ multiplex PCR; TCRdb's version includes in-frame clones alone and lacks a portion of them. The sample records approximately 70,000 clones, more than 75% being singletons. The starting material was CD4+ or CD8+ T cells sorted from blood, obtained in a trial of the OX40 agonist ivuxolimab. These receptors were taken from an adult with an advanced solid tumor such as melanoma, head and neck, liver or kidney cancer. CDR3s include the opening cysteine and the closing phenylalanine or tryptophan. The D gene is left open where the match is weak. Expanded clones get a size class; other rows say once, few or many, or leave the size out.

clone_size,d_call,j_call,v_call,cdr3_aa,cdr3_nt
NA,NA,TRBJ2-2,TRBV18,CASSPGTANTGELFF,TGTGCCAGCTCACCCGGGACCGCGAACACCGGGGAGCTGTTTTTT
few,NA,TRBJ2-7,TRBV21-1,CATKQVYIYEQYF,TGTGCCACCAAGCAAGTCTATATCTACGAGCAGTACTTC
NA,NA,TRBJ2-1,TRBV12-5,CASGLVRVSGLANYNEQFF,TGTGCTAGTGGTTTGGTACGGGTGTCGGGGCTAGCCAACTACAATGAGCAGTTCTTC
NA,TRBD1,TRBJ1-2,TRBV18,CASSPGQNPPYGYTF,TGTGCCAGCTCACCGGGACAGAATCCTCCTTATGGCTACACCTTC
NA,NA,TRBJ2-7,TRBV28,CVSSLSYEQYF,TGTGTCAGCAGTTTGAGCTACGAGCAGTACTTC
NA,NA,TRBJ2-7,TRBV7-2,CASSRTRYEQYF,TGTGCCAGCAGCCGGACACGCTACGAGCAGTACTTC
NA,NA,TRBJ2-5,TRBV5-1,CASSLGQETQYF,TGCGCCAGCAGCTTGGGCCAAGAGACCCAGTACTTC
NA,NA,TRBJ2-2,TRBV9,CASSVVESGELFF,TGTGCCAGCAGCGTCGTAGAATCCGGGGAGCTGTTTTTT
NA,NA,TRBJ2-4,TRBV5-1,CASSLGGQNIQYF,TGCGCCAGCAGCTTGGGGGGCCAAAACATTCAGTACTTC
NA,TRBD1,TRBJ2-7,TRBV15,CATSREGGAYEQYF,TGTGCCACCAGCAGAGAAGGGGGCGCCTACGAGCAGTACTTC
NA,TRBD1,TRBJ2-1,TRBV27,CASSLYRGPYNEQFF,TGTGCCAGCAGTTTATACAGGGGACCCTACAATGAGCAGTTCTTC
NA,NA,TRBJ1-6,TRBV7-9,CASSLEGAYSPLHF,TGTGCCAGCAGCTTAGAAGGGGCCTATTCACCCCTCCACTTT
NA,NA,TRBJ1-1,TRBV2,CASLKDRQNTEAFF,TGTGCCAGCCTTAAAGACAGACAGAACACTGAAGCTTTCTTT
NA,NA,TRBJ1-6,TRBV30,CAWKPLGGYNNSPLHF,TGTGCCTGGAAACCTTTGGGAGGATACAATAATTCACCCCTCCACTTT
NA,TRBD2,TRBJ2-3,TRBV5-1,CASSSGLAGYLDTQYF,TGCGCCAGCAGCTCGGGACTAGCGGGGTATCTTGATACGCAGTATTTT
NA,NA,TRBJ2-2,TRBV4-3,CASSQDRDRDGWTGELFF,TGCGCCAGCAGCCAAGATAGAGACCGGGACGGGTGGACCGGGGAGCTGTTTTTT
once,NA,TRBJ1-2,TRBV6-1,CASSARANYGYTF,TGTGCCAGCAGTGCGCGGGCTAACTATGGCTACACCTTC
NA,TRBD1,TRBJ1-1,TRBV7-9,CASRLGQGTEAFF,TGTGCCAGCAGGTTAGGACAGGGCACTGAAGCTTTCTTT
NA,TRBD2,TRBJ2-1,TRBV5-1,CASSLASGAYNEQFF,TGCGCCAGCAGCTTGGCTAGCGGAGCCTACAATGAGCAGTTCTTC